A selection of T cell receptor beta chains follows, all from one sample in a study of shared clonotypes between healthy human individuals. Profiled with immunoSEQ multiplex PCR; TCRdb holds only in-frame clones, not every one. The sample includes tens of thousands of clones, roughly three fifths of them seen just once. The sequenced sample was memory CD8+ T cells sorted from blood. The origin of the receptors is a man aged 30 to 39 in good health. Both conserved end residues are part of each CDR3. Each record gives: clone size, V gene, D gene, J gene, CDR3 DNA, CDR3 protein. The D gene is left open where the match is weak. The listing skips clone size in some rows; elsewhere it reads once, few, many or a size class.

abundance: -; v_gene: TRBV6-5; d_gene: TRBD1; j_gene: TRBJ1-4; CDR3nt: TGTGCCAGCAGAAGCCGGGACAGATATGAAAAACTGTTTTTT; CDR3aa: CASRSRDRYEKLFF
abundance: once; v_gene: TRBV14; d_gene: -; j_gene: TRBJ1-1; CDR3nt: TGTGCCAGCAGCCAAGATACCCGAATAGGGACTGAAGCTTTCTTT; CDR3aa: CASSQDTRIGTEAFF
abundance: -; v_gene: TRBV25-1; d_gene: TRBD1; j_gene: TRBJ2-6; CDR3nt: TGTGCCAGCAGTGCAGGGACAGCCTCTGGGGCCAACGTCCTGACTTTC; CDR3aa: CASSAGTASGANVLTF
abundance: once; v_gene: TRBV7-2; d_gene: -; j_gene: TRBJ2-7; CDR3nt: TGTGCCAGCAGCTTAGTAGGAGGCTACGAGCAGTACTTC; CDR3aa: CASSLVGGYEQYF
abundance: few; v_gene: TRBV9; d_gene: -; j_gene: TRBJ2-5; CDR3nt: TGTGCCAGCAGCACCCGCGCTAAAGAGACCCAGTACTTC; CDR3aa: CASSTRAKETQYF
abundance: -; v_gene: TRBV29-1; d_gene: -; j_gene: TRBJ2-5; CDR3nt: TGCAGCGTTCCCCAGTTCCAAGAGACCCAGTACTTC; CDR3aa: CSVPQFQETQYF
abundance: -; v_gene: TRBV27; d_gene: TRBD1; j_gene: TRBJ2-7; CDR3nt: TGTGCCAGCAGTCTAGGGACAGGGTATCGCTACGAGCAGTACTTC; CDR3aa: CASSLGTGYRYEQYF
abundance: -; v_gene: TRBV10-3; d_gene: -; j_gene: TRBJ2-7; CDR3nt: TGTGCCATGCGGGCGGCTTCCTCCTACGAGCAGTACTTC; CDR3aa: CAMRAASSYEQYF
abundance: -; v_gene: TRBV30; d_gene: TRBD1; j_gene: TRBJ2-1; CDR3nt: TGTGCCTGGAGTGTCGGGACAGGGGATGAGCAGTTCTTC; CDR3aa: CAWSVGTGDEQFF
abundance: -; v_gene: TRBV29-1; d_gene: TRBD2; j_gene: TRBJ2-1; CDR3nt: TGCAGCGTTGAAGGGCTAGCGGGGGAGAATGAGCAGTTCTTC; CDR3aa: CSVEGLAGENEQFF
abundance: -; v_gene: TRBV7-7; d_gene: -; j_gene: TRBJ2-3; CDR3nt: TGTGCCAGCAGCCAGGGTGGCTTCCGATCTGATACGCAGTATTTT; CDR3aa: CASSQGGFRSDTQYF
abundance: many; v_gene: TRBV21-1; d_gene: -; j_gene: TRBJ2-7; CDR3nt: TGTGCCAGCAGCCCCGAGGCGGCGGCACCCCCCCAAGGCGAGCAGTACTTC; CDR3aa: CASSPEAAAPPQGEQYF
abundance: -; v_gene: TRBV7-6; d_gene: TRBD2; j_gene: TRBJ2-1; CDR3nt: TGTGCCAGCAGCTTACACAGTCTGGAGAGAAAGACTAGCGGTAGTCTCTACAATGAGCAGTTCTTC; CDR3aa: CASSLHSLERKTSGSLYNEQFF
abundance: -; v_gene: TRBV4-3; d_gene: -; j_gene: TRBJ1-1; CDR3nt: TGCGCCAGCAGCACAAAAACGGGGGGAGGGACTGAAGCTTTCTTT; CDR3aa: CASSTKTGGGTEAFF
abundance: few; v_gene: TRBV28; d_gene: -; j_gene: TRBJ1-4; CDR3nt: TGTGCCAGCAGTTCCAGGGGTGCATTGGCTAATGAAAAACTGTTTTTT; CDR3aa: CASSSRGALANEKLFF
abundance: -; v_gene: TRBV7-6; d_gene: -; j_gene: TRBJ2-5; CDR3nt: TGTGCCAGCAGCTTAGTCGACCCGGGGGCTGGCCAAGAGACCCAGTACTTC; CDR3aa: CASSLVDPGAGQETQYF
abundance: -; v_gene: TRBV25-1; d_gene: TRBD2; j_gene: TRBJ2-2; CDR3nt: TGTGCCAGCAGTGTGGGGACTAGCGGTACCGGGGAGCTGTTTTTT; CDR3aa: CASSVGTSGTGELFF
abundance: many; v_gene: TRBV29-1; d_gene: -; j_gene: TRBJ2-2; CDR3nt: TGCAGCGCCAACCGGGCCGACACCGGGGAGCTGTTTTTT; CDR3aa: CSANRADTGELFF
abundance: once; v_gene: TRBV7-9; d_gene: -; j_gene: TRBJ2-1; CDR3nt: TGTGCCAGCAGCTTAGACGGGCCCCGGGGGTCCTACAATGAGCAGTTCTTC; CDR3aa: CASSLDGPRGSYNEQFF
abundance: -; v_gene: TRBV6-1; d_gene: -; j_gene: TRBJ1-2; CDR3nt: TGTGCCAGCAGTGAAGGTACAGACTTCTATGGCTACACCTTC; CDR3aa: CASSEGTDFYGYTF
abundance: few; v_gene: TRBV19; d_gene: TRBD2; j_gene: TRBJ2-7; CDR3nt: TGTGCCAGTAGCGGGACTAACTACGAGCAGTACTTC; CDR3aa: CASSGTNYEQYF
abundance: few; v_gene: TRBV25-1; d_gene: -; j_gene: TRBJ2-2; CDR3nt: TGTGCCAGCAGTGAGGGGGCGCAGGCCGGGGAGCTGTTTTTT; CDR3aa: CASSEGAQAGELFF
abundance: few; v_gene: TRBV2; d_gene: -; j_gene: TRBJ2-7; CDR3nt: TGTGCCAGCGGGGACGCCTACGAGCAGTACTTC; CDR3aa: CASGDAYEQYF
abundance: -; v_gene: TRBV7-2; d_gene: TRBD2; j_gene: TRBJ2-1; CDR3nt: TGTGCCAGCAGCTTAAGCCCCGGGGGGGGAAATGAGCAGTTCTTC; CDR3aa: CASSLSPGGGNEQFF
abundance: -; v_gene: TRBV9; d_gene: TRBD1; j_gene: TRBJ2-7; CDR3nt: TGTGCCAGCAGCGCCGGGACAGGGGGATCCTACGAGCAGTACTTC; CDR3aa: CASSAGTGGSYEQYF
abundance: once; v_gene: TRBV5-4; d_gene: TRBD1; j_gene: TRBJ2-7; CDR3nt: TGTGCCAGCAGCCACGCCCGGGACAGGGATGTACACTTC; CDR3aa: CASSHARDRDVHF
abundance: once; v_gene: TRBV25-1; d_gene: -; j_gene: TRBJ2-5; CDR3nt: TGTGCCAGCAGTGAGGGGGGCCAAGAGACCCAGTACTTC; CDR3aa: CASSEGGQETQYF
abundance: -; v_gene: TRBV27; d_gene: -; j_gene: TRBJ2-4; CDR3nt: TGTGCCAGCAGTTACCGGCAGGGGTTGTCCATTCAGTACTTC; CDR3aa: CASSYRQGLSIQYF
abundance: many; v_gene: TRBV6-6; d_gene: -; j_gene: TRBJ1-1; CDR3nt: TGTGCCAGCAGTCGAGTAGGGACTGAAGCTTTCTTT; CDR3aa: CASSRVGTEAFF
abundance: -; v_gene: TRBV18; d_gene: -; j_gene: TRBJ1-2; CDR3nt: TGTGCCAGCTCACCCTTCAGGATCCAGACAACTGGCTACACCTTC; CDR3aa: CASSPFRIQTTGYTF
abundance: -; v_gene: TRBV28; d_gene: -; j_gene: TRBJ2-7; CDR3nt: TGTGGTACCGGGCTCAATTACGAGCAGTACTTC; CDR3aa: CGTGLNYEQYF
abundance: -; v_gene: TRBV2; d_gene: TRBD2; j_gene: TRBJ2-7; CDR3nt: TGTGCCAGCAGTGAATCTAGCGGGAGGTCATACGAGCAGTACTTC; CDR3aa: CASSESSGRSYEQYF
abundance: once; v_gene: TRBV14; d_gene: -; j_gene: TRBJ2-1; CDR3nt: TGTGCCAGCAGCCAAGTTAGTGGGAGAGGGTCTGAGCAGTTCTTC; CDR3aa: CASSQVSGRGSEQFF